The rows below give T cell receptor beta chains drawn from one sample of a study of vaccination and CD4 T cells after COVID-19. MiXCR was run by TCRdb on the PCR reads, yielding one entry per CDR3 protein. The sample lists about 21,000 distinct CDR3 sequences; approximately 48% were seen once. The antigens for these receptors are not known. The input for sequencing was CD4+ T cells from blood, cultured in vitro, taken before SARS-CoV-2 vaccination. Receptors were obtained from a human donor who received a COVID-19 vaccine. The CDR3 runs from the conserved cysteine through the conserved F or W. Not every row has a clone size; where given, it reads once, few, many or a size class.

TRBJ1-3 | . | TRBV29-1 | CSVMMREDSGNTIYF
TRBJ1-2 | . | TRBV19 | CASSTGTGVYGYTF
TRBJ2-3 | . | TRBV5-1 | CASSLGLYTQYF
TRBJ1-4 | . | TRBV20-1 | CSARDARRSTNEKLFF
TRBJ2-7 | . | TRBV27 | CASSSPPYEQYF
TRBJ1-5 | . | TRBV11-2 | CASSPEAGTQPQHF
TRBJ1-4 | . | TRBV10-1 | CASRGQGAGEKLFF
TRBJ2-3 | . | TRBV7-3 | CASSPGTGGLTDTQYF
TRBJ2-2 | few | TRBV7-2 | CATKLRASGGANTGELFF
TRBJ1-1 | . | TRBV7-2 | CASSLAGDRDAFF
TRBJ1-1 | . | TRBV6-5 | CASSYSGMNTEAFF
TRBJ1-2 | . | TRBV7-2 | CASSLGTQNNYGYPF
. | . | TRBV19 | CASSIGSSEQYF
TRBJ1-2 | . | TRBV21-1 | CASSLRRRGSFDPHYGYTF
TRBJ1-5 | . | TRBV29-1 | CSVVGVLGQPQHF
TRBJ2-7 | few | TRBV20-1 | CSARDRRLARYEQYF
TRBJ1-1 | . | TRBV19 | CASTGVKMNTEAFF
TRBJ1-2 | . | TRBV6-1 | CASSEAVGGDLWYGYTF
TRBJ1-2 | few | TRBV20-1 | CSVPTGSAVDGYTF
TRBJ2-3 | few | TRBV10-3 | CAISVTSTDTQYF
TRBJ1-1 | . | TRBV5-8 | CASSQRTGGLSEAFF
TRBJ2-7 | few | TRBV27 | CASGTELYEQYF
TRBJ1-5 | . | TRBV19 | CASSIDLRFNQPQHF